A single sample gave rise to the 3 T cell receptor beta chains below, sequenced in a study of shared clonotypes between healthy human individuals. TCRdb's copy holds only in-frame clones and misses some; the assay was immunoSEQ multiplex PCR. The repertoire includes roughly 500,000 clones, over 65% of them detected once, and under 15% sits in the top ten. The sequenced material came from PBMCs. All receptors derive from a woman aged 40 to 50 in good health. Some clones in this sample may be carry-over from other donors' samples.

This clone was found a few times. The chain has TRBV29-1 and TRBJ2-7, with TRBD1 identical over 8 bases. The V gene end was trimmed by 5 bases and the J gene end by 4 bases; junction bases not matched to a gene: 13. CDR1 SQVTM and CDR2 ANQGSEA come from the germline V gene. The CDR3 loop spans 15 amino acids. This chain's CDR3 is CSVCDDRGNKYEQYF. The CDR3 DNA sequence: TGCAGCGTTTGCGACGACAGGGGAAACAAGTACGAGCAGTACTTC.

The chain carries TRBV11-3 and TRBJ1-4; perhaps TRBD1 as D (5 bases). Germline V gene data show CDR1 as SGHNT and CDR2 as YENEEA. The CDR3 is 14 residues long. Trimming took off 5 bases at V and 7 bases at J, with 14 bases between the two ends. Here the CDR3 reads CASSPMGEREKLFF. In nucleotides, the CDR3 is TGTGCCAGCAGCCCTATGGGGGAGCGTGAAAAACTGTTTTTT.

The chain uses TRBV11-3 and TRBJ2-1, with D possibly being TRBD2 (5 bases). The CDR3 covers 16 residues. Germline V lookup: CDR1 SGHNT, CDR2 YENEEA. The germline V and J ends were trimmed by 1 base and 9 bases, with 19 bases remaining between them. Written as DNA, the CDR3 is TGTGCCAGCAGCTTAGGGTCTAGCTTGACACAAGGTGAGCAGTTCTTC. Protein product: CASSLGSSLTQGEQFF.